Below, 9 T cell receptor beta chains from the same sample are listed, as sequenced in a study of T cells in Graves' hyperthyroidism and ophthalmopathy. Authors of the study amplified TCR beta CDR3 regions from RNA transcripts. An initial round of RT-PCR targeting the TCR CDR3 relied on the HTBI primer set. TCRdb re-called the multiplex PCR reads with MiXCR, one entry per CDR3 protein. This repertoire shows approximately 430,000 distinct CDR3 sequences, 15% to 17% found once; its top ten account for over 12%. Material: blood. The receptors originated from a woman between 18 and 29 years old with Graves' hyperthyroidism.

The chain has TRBV20-1 and TRBJ1-4, with 10 positions matching TRBD1. V was clipped by 6 bases and J by 5 bases; unmatched bases: 3. Germline CDR1 and CDR2: DFQATT and SNEGSKA (reference sequence). The CDR3 loop spans 13 amino acids. CDR3 in amino acids: CSAQTGGNEKLFF. CDR3 in DNA: TGCAGTGCCCAGACAGGGGGCAATGAAAAACTGTTTTTT.

This clonotype came up many times. J is TRBJ2-7 and V is TRBV11-2; D gene unclear. This CDR3 comprises 14 residues. Germline lookup yields CDR1 SGHAT and CDR2 FQNNGV. V was cut by 4 bases and J by 8 bases, with 18 bases left in between. The DNA for the CDR3 is TGTGCCAGCAGCTCCCCCGGTACTCCTCCCAAGCAGTACTTC. Encoded protein: CASSSPGTPPKQYF.

The chain uses TRBV10-2 and TRBJ2-5; D perhaps matches TRBD2 (7 bases). Trimming pared 4 bases from V and 4 bases from J, leaving 22 bases between. The germline V gene encodes CDR1 WSHSY and CDR2 SAAADI. The CDR3 totals 17 residues. The CDR3 coding sequence is TGCGCCAGCAGTGGTATGGCGGAGGGGGGGACGGGAGAGACCCAGTACTTC. Its protein is CASSGMAEGGTGETQYF.

This clonotype was counted ten times or more. The chain combines TRBV11-3 with TRBJ1-1, with 8 bases matching TRBD1. CDR1 and CDR2 (germline): SGHNT, YENEEA. Losses at the gene ends were 6 bases for V and 0 bases for J; bases not matched to a gene: 6. The CDR3 covers 15 residues. The CDR3 DNA is TGTGCCAGCAGTTTGACAGGGGCGATGAACACTGAAGCTTTCTTT. This encodes CASSLTGAMNTEAFF.

The genes are TRBV28 and TRBJ1-4, with TRBD1 as a possible D gene (6 bases). V lost 4 bases, J lost 0 bases, and 9 bases lay in between. Germline-derived CDR1 and CDR2 are MDHEN and SYDVKM. CDR3 size: 15 residues. CDR3 bases: TGTGCCAGCAGTTCCCGGACAGCAACTAATGAAAAACTGTTTTTT. It codes for CASSSRTATNEKLFF.

This clonotype was counted a few times. The rearrangement joins TRBV20-1 to TRBJ2-2, with D maybe TRBD1 (6 bases). V dropped 6 bases and J dropped 7 bases, with 15 bases sitting between them. The CDR3 consists of 13 residues. From germline, CDR1 is DFQATT and CDR2 SNEGSKA (reference sequence). CDR3 residues: CSAPDRSFGELFF. The CDR3 DNA is TGCAGTGCCCCTGACAGGTCCTTCGGGGAGCTGTTTTTT.

This clonotype was seen many times. V usage is TRBV12-3 or TRBV12-4 and J usage is TRBJ2-7; 10 bases are shared with TRBD2. J gave up 0 bases and V 5 bases, and 10 bases lay outside the gene matches. The CDR3 is 17 amino acids. CDR3 DNA sequence: TGTGCCAGCAGTCCAGAAGGACTAGCGGTCAACTCCTACGAGCAGTACTTC. It yields the protein CASSPEGLAVNSYEQYF.

This clonotype was recorded many times. V usage is TRBV28 and J usage is TRBJ1-4, with D maybe TRBD1 (6 bases). Trimming cost V 4 bases and J 5 bases, with 17 bases left between them. This CDR3 contains 16 residues. CDR1 and CDR2 (germline): MDHEN, SYDVKM. The CDR3 loop is CASSSNSGTWNEKLFF. The CDR3 region has the DNA TGTGCCAGCAGTTCCAACTCCGGGACATGGAATGAAAAACTGTTTTTT.

This clonotype was recorded at least ten times. The chain links TRBV7-8 to TRBJ2-1; TRBD1 aligns across 7 bases. Per the germline V gene, CDR1 is SGHVS and CDR2 is FQNEAQ. The V segment lost 5 bases and the J segment 1 base; nucleotides outside the gene matches: 11. There are 17 residues in the CDR3. The CDR3 nucleotides read TGTGCCAGCAGCCTCCCTGGGACAGTAAGATCCTACAATGAGCAGTTCTTC. The encoded protein is CASSLPGTVRSYNEQFF. Supplemented by reference TRBV7-8 and TRBJ2-1, the full variable domain reads GAGVSQSPRYKVAKRGQDVALRCDPISGHVSLFWYQQALGQGPEFLTYFQNEAQLDKSGLPSDRFFAERPEGSVSTLKIQRTQQEDSAVYLCASSLPGTVRSYNEQFFGPGTRLTVL.